The 28 T cell receptor beta chains in this list originate from one sample, sequenced in a study of T cell responses to AZD1222 COVID-19 vaccine. This table comes from immunoSEQ multiplex PCR, and its TCRdb copy is limited to in-frame clones, with some not included. The table includes 120,000 or so clones, roughly nine tenths detected once. The starting material was peripheral blood, obtained on day 0 of AZD1222 vaccination. These receptors all come from an adult in good health.

In DNA form, the CDR3 reads TGTGCCAGCAGCTTAGGTCCGATAGATACGCAGTATTTT. The encoded protein is CASSLGPIDTQYF. This rearrangement joins TRBV7-3 to TRBJ2-3; D is unresolved. With 2 bases removed from V and 5 bases from J, the gap between germline ends came to 8 bases. The CDR3 loop spans 13 amino acids. Germline CDR1 and CDR2: SGHTA and FQGTGA.

This chain uses TRBV5-6 with TRBJ2-7, with TRBD1 matching over 10 bases. J was trimmed by 3 bases and V by 0 bases; bases with no gene match: 6. The CDR3 has 16 residues. The germline V gene has CDR1 SGHDT and CDR2 YYEEEE. CDR3 sequence: CASSLGGTGVIYEQYF. The CDR3 nucleotides read TGTGCCAGCAGCTTGGGAGGGACAGGGGTCATCTACGAGCAGTACTTC.

The rearrangement joins TRBV18 to TRBJ1-3; D is ambiguous. V was cut by 0 bases and J by 1 base, with 7 bases left in between. Looked up from germline, CDR1 is KGHSH and CDR2 is LQKENI. The CDR3 has 15 residues. DNA of the CDR3: TGTGCCAGCTCACCACCAGGGTTTTCTGGAAACACCATATATTTT. Protein product: CASSPPGFSGNTIYF.

The chain joins TRBV27 to TRBJ2-3; D is uncertain. The V end was cut by 3 bases, the J end by 3 bases, with 13 bases between. This CDR3 region has 15 residues. The germline V gene has CDR1 MNHEY and CDR2 SMNVEV (reference sequence). DNA of the CDR3: TGTGCCAGCAGTTTTAGGCGGTTTAATACAGATACGCAGTATTTT. The encoded protein is CASSFRRFNTDTQYF.

The chain has TRBV7-3 and TRBJ2-5; D not resolved. The V end was cut by 5 bases, the J end by 3 bases, with 10 bases between. The germline V gene encodes CDR1 SGHTA and CDR2 FQGTGA. The CDR3 has 13 amino acids. The CDR3 sequence: CASSQRMEETQYF. CDR3 in DNA: TGTGCCAGCAGCCAACGGATGGAAGAGACCCAGTACTTC.

The chain has TRBV18 and TRBJ1-5, with 9 positions matching TRBD1. Germline-derived CDR1 and CDR2 are KGHSH and LQKENI. The junction had 6 bases not matched to a gene; V was cut back by 3 bases and J by 6 bases. This CDR3 region has 15 residues. CDR3 in DNA: TGTGCCAGCTCACCGGGACAGGGTTTTGGTCAGCCCCAGCATTTT. Protein: CASSPGQGFGQPQHF. Based on the CDR3 plus reference TRBV18 and TRBJ1-5, the full variable domain is NAGVMQNPRHLVRRRGQEARLRCSPMKGHSHVYWYRQLPEEGLKFMVYLQKENIIDESGMPKERFSAEFPKEGPSILRIQQVVRGDSAAYFCASSPGQGFGQPQHFGDGTRLSIL.

The chain is built from TRBV6-5 and TRBJ1-2; weak D call: TRBD1 (5 bases). The CDR3 has 13 residues. In germline, CDR1 is MNHEY, CDR2 SVGAGI. Trimming took 7 bases from V and 4 from J, leaving 13 bases between them. CDR3 nucleotide sequence: TGTGCCAGCATCGACCCGGGGGGCTATGGCTACACCTTC. This sequence encodes CASIDPGGYGYTF.

The chain combines TRBV6-5 with TRBJ1-6; D uncertain. The CDR3 loop spans 13 amino acids. Germline CDR1 reads MNHEY; CDR2 reads SVGAGI. V dropped 7 bases and J dropped 9 bases, with 13 bases sitting between them. The CDR3 sequence is CASTLTVSSPLHF. The CDR3 coding sequence is TGTGCCAGCACTCTGACCGTCAGTTCACCCCTCCACTTT.

The chain uses TRBV7-6 and TRBJ1-1; the D is unclear. This CDR3 comprises 10 residues. The V and J ends lost 5 bases and 10 bases respectively, with 8 bases between them. CDR1 and CDR2 from the germline V gene are SGHVS and FNYEAQ. CDR3 DNA: TGTGCCAGCAGCGAGGTGGTAGCTTTCTTT. Its translation: CASSEVVAFF.

This clone was seen once. V usage is TRBV9 and J usage is TRBJ1-2, with 9 bases fitting TRBD1. This CDR3 has 16 residues. After removal of 1 base from V and 3 bases from J, the junction contained 7 bases not matched to a gene. Germline CDR1 SGDLS, CDR2 YYNGEE. CDR3 coding DNA: TGTGCCAGCAGCGTATACGGGACAGGGCCGGACTATGGCTACACCTTC. Protein product: CASSVYGTGPDYGYTF.

This rearrangement joins TRBV11-2 to TRBJ2-5, with TRBD2 as a possible D gene (7 bases). The CDR3 is made up of 14 amino acids. The V gene lost 5 bases and the J gene lost 4 bases, with 14 bases spanning the gap. Germline CDR1 SGHAT, CDR2 FQNNGV. The CDR3 protein is CASSPLGGPETQYF. The CDR3 DNA reads TGTGCCAGCAGCCCCCTCGGGGGGCCAGAGACCCAGTACTTC. The full variable domain, completed using reference TRBV11-2 and TRBJ2-5, is EAGVAQSPRYKIIEKRQSVAFWCNPISGHATLYWYQQILGQGPKLLIQFQNNGVVDDSQLPKDRFSAERLKGVDSTLKIQPAKLEDSAVYLCASSPLGGPETQYFGPGTRLLVL.

CDR3 amino acids: CASSVMASGSGELFF. In DNA, the CDR3 is TGTGCCAGCAGTGTCATGGCTAGCGGGAGCGGGGAGCTGTTTTTT. The chain has TRBV2 and TRBJ2-2, with 10 bases aligning to TRBD2. The V gene's germline CDR1 is SNHLY and CDR2 FYNNEI. This CDR3 comprises 15 residues. J was trimmed by 7 bases and V by 4 bases; bases with no gene match: 6.

The V and J genes are TRBV28 and TRBJ1-2, with no clear D. The V end lost 3 bases, the J end lost 8 bases, and 7 bases lay between the germline ends. Germline CDR1 MDHEN, CDR2 SYDVKM. This CDR3 has 11 residues. CDR3 nucleotide sequence: TGTGCCAGCAGTTTCTATGAGGGCTACACCTTC. It is translated as CASSFYEGYTF.

V is TRBV3-1 (or the pseudogene TRBV3-2) and J is TRBJ2-7; D possibly uses TRBD1 or TRBD2 (5 bases each). CDR3 size: 15 residues. Trimming removed 4 bases at V and 7 bases at J, with 20 bases between. Germline-derived CDR1 and CDR2 are LGHDT and YNNKEL (reference sequence). The CDR3 DNA reads TGTGCCAGCAGCCTGGATCTTACGGGGACGCGGGAGCAGTACTTC. Protein: CASSLDLTGTREQYF.

This sequence joins TRBV7-9 and TRBJ1-1; D call uncertain. V was cut by 1 base and J by 2 bases, with 5 bases left in between. CDR1 SEHNR and CDR2 FQNEAQ come from the germline V gene (reference sequence). This CDR3 region has 13 residues. The CDR3 DNA follows: TGTGCCAGCAGCTTAGAGCTCAACACTGAAGCTTTCTTT. It codes for CASSLELNTEAFF.

This sequence joins TRBV12-1 and TRBJ1-6; TRBD1 is the table's D call, not checked against the DNA. TRBV12-1 is shown as a pseudogene. There are 20 residues in the CDR3. CDR3 protein: CASSFPGQPLLSSYNSPLHF. CDR3 in DNA: TGTGCCAGCAGCTTCCCGGGACAGCCTCTTTTGAGCTCCTATAATTCACCCCTCCACTTT.

V gene TRBV12-3 or TRBV12-4 combines with J gene TRBJ2-5; D is uncertain. The CDR3 spans 13 residues. Trimming left V 5 bases short and J 4 bases short, with 11 bases between. The CDR3 nucleotides read TGTGCCAGCAGTCCTGTACCTAGAGAGACCCAGTACTTC. This encodes CASSPVPRETQYF.

The chain recombines TRBV7-8 with TRBJ1-6; TRBD1 matches 7 bases. Germline values: CDR1 SGHVS, CDR2 FQNEAQ. V shed 5 bases and J 9 bases; nucleotides not matched to a gene: 7. This CDR3 has 14 amino acids. The CDR3 region is CASSQGRGTSPLHF. CDR3 coding DNA: TGTGCCAGCAGCCAGGGCAGGGGGACTTCACCCCTCCACTTT.

This clone was counted a single time. The J gene is TRBJ1-1, the V gene TRBV18; no firm D call. Germline CDR1 reads KGHSH; CDR2 reads LQKENI. Trimming cost V 1 base and J 4 bases, with 19 bases left between them. The CDR3 spans 17 residues. This chain's CDR3 is CASSPRDGSGVGTEAFF. CDR3 nucleotide sequence: TGTGCCAGCTCACCACGAGACGGGTCCGGGGTCGGCACTGAAGCTTTCTTT. The full variable domain, completed using reference TRBV18 and TRBJ1-1, is NAGVMQNPRHLVRRRGQEARLRCSPMKGHSHVYWYRQLPEEGLKFMVYLQKENIIDESGMPKERFSAEFPKEGPSILRIQQVVRGDSAAYFCASSPRDGSGVGTEAFFGQGTRLTVV.

V usage is TRBV6-1 and J usage is TRBJ1-5; D perhaps matches TRBD1 (6 bases). CDR1 MNHNS and CDR2 SASEGT come from the germline V gene. The V gene lost 7 bases and the J gene lost 5 bases, with 12 bases spanning the gap. CDR3 length equals 13 residues. CDR3 loop: CASTLTGYQPQHF. CDR3 DNA sequence: TGTGCCAGCACCCTGACAGGCTATCAGCCCCAGCATTTT.

This clone has just one count. The rearrangement joins TRBV4-3 to TRBJ2-2; perhaps TRBD1 as D (5 bases). The CDR3 length is 15 residues. Per the germline V gene, CDR1 is LGHNA and CDR2 is YSLEER. V was clipped by 0 bases and J by 4 bases, with 9 bases between them. The CDR3 loop is CASSQELQGTGELFF. The CDR3 DNA reads TGCGCCAGCAGCCAAGAGTTGCAGGGCACCGGGGAGCTGTTTTTT.

This chain joins TRBV6-5 and TRBJ2-2, with 7 bases fitting TRBD2. With 6 bases clipped from V and 3 bases from J, the junction kept 7 bases outside the gene matches. The CDR3 is made up of 15 amino acids. The V gene's germline CDR1 is MNHEY and CDR2 SVGAGI. The CDR3 nucleotides read TGTGCCAGCAGAGTTAAGGCGGGAGACACCGGGGAGCTGTTTTTT. Its translation: CASRVKAGDTGELFF.

V gene TRBV28 combines with J gene TRBJ2-4, with 7 nucleotides matching TRBD1. The CDR3 runs 17 residues. Germline CDR1 MDHEN, CDR2 SYDVKM. Trimming removed 6 bases from V and 0 bases from J; junction bases left unmatched: 11. The chain's CDR3 is CASRPTQGILAKNIQYF. The CDR3 region has the DNA TGTGCCAGCAGGCCAACACAGGGGATTCTAGCCAAAAACATTCAGTACTTC.

The chain uses TRBV6-5 and TRBJ1-1; no firm D call. CDR1 MNHEY and CDR2 SVGAGI come from the germline V gene. Trimming left V 6 bases short and J 1 base short, with 9 bases between. There are 13 residues in the CDR3. The chain's CDR3 is CASRYHGNTEAFF. The CDR3 DNA sequence: TGTGCCAGCAGGTATCACGGGAACACTGAAGCTTTCTTT.

This rearrangement joins TRBV24-1 to TRBJ1-5, with 9 bases fitting TRBD1. CDR3 length: 18 residues. The germline V gene has CDR1 KGHDR and CDR2 SFDVKD. J gave up 3 bases and V 5 bases, and 13 bases lay outside the gene matches. CDR3 sequence: CATSASGTGTFNNQPQHF. The DNA of the CDR3 is TGTGCCACCAGTGCCTCCGGGACAGGGACGTTTAACAATCAGCCCCAGCATTTT.

The rearrangement links TRBV28 to TRBJ1-2; 8 nucleotides match TRBD1. Germline V gives CDR1 MDHEN, CDR2 SYDVKM. Germline trimming cut 2 bases from V and 8 bases from J; bases unmatched to any gene: 1. The CDR3 has 12 amino acids. The CDR3 loop reads CASSLTGGGYTF. CDR3 DNA sequence: TGTGCCAGCAGTTTAACAGGGGGAGGCTACACCTTC.

This rearrangement joins TRBV18 to TRBJ1-6; maybe TRBD1 (5 bases). The CDR3 length is 16 residues. The V gene lost 5 bases and the J gene lost 0 bases, with 11 bases spanning the gap. Germline V gene lookup returns CDR1 KGHSH and CDR2 LQKENI. CDR3 nucleotide sequence: TGTGCCAGCTCAGCGACAGTCAGCTCCTATAATTCACCCCTCCACTTT. This encodes CASSATVSSYNSPLHF.

The chain uses TRBV5-1 and TRBJ2-3; 15 bases are shared with TRBD2. This CDR3 has 17 residues. Trimming took 4 bases from V and 5 from J; bases not matched to a gene: 8. From germline, CDR1 is SGHRS and CDR2 YFSETQ. The CDR3 is CASSPAGLAGGGDTQYF. The DNA for the CDR3 is TGCGCCAGCAGCCCGGCGGGACTAGCGGGAGGAGGAGATACGCAGTATTTT.